These 31 T cell receptor beta chains came from one sample sequenced in a study of cytomegalovirus exposure and HLA in healthy donors. PCR amplification relied on 60 Vbeta primers (plus 13 Jbeta primers). Method: immunoSEQ multiplex PCR; TCRdb's copy keeps in-frame clones and lacks some. The profile shows some 170,000 clones, more than 80% of them singletons. Sequencing was performed on PBMCs. The receptors stem from a woman aged 18 to 35 in good health and CMV-seropositive.

The sample holds one count of this clone. The J gene is TRBJ1-1, the V gene TRBV5-1; D is perhaps TRBD1 (6 bases). This CDR3 has 16 residues. V was trimmed by 4 bases and J by 3 bases, leaving 19 bases between them. CDR1 and CDR2 from the germline V gene are SGHRS and YFSETQ. The CDR3 bases are TGCGCCAGCAGCCCACGATGGACAGAGGATGACACTGAAGCTTTCTTT. This gives the protein CASSPRWTEDDTEAFF.

Only a few counts were recorded for this clone. The genes are TRBV15 and TRBJ1-4; D unresolved. The germline V and J ends were trimmed by 7 bases and 0 bases, with 9 bases remaining between them. Germline lookup yields CDR1 LNHNV and CDR2 YYDKDF (reference sequence). This CDR3 region has 14 residues. In DNA form, the CDR3 reads TGTGCCACCACCTCTAGGACAACTAATGAAAAACTGTTTTTT. It codes for CATTSRTTNEKLFF.

This chain connects TRBV5-4 to TRBJ2-3; no reliable D call. Germline CDR1 is SGHNT and CDR2 is YYREEE (reference sequence). Between the trimmed V and J ends, which lost 4 bases and 3 bases, there was a span of 15 bases. The CDR3 is made up of 15 amino acids. In DNA form, the CDR3 reads TGTGCCAGCAGCCCATCTGGGCAAGCAACAGATACGCAGTATTTT. It yields the protein CASSPSGQATDTQYF. Full variable domain (outside the CDR3, taken from reference TRBV5-4 and TRBJ2-3): ETGVTQSPTHLIKTRGQQVTLRCSSQSGHNTVSWYQQALGQGPQFIFQYYREEENGRGNFPPRFSGLQFPNYSSELNVNALELDDSALYLCASSPSGQATDTQYFGPGTRLTVL.

V and J are TRBV27 and TRBJ2-3; a possible D gene is TRBD1 (6 bases). The CDR3 covers 15 residues. Germline CDR1 reads MNHEY; CDR2 reads SMNVEV (reference sequence). Trimming removed 1 base from V and 2 bases from J, with 10 bases in between. In DNA form, the CDR3 reads TGTGCCAGCAGTTTATTTGCAGGGGTCACAGATACGCAGTATTTT. Its protein product is CASSLFAGVTDTQYF.

V gene TRBV28 combines with J gene TRBJ1-2; D is unresolved. There are 12 residues in the CDR3. With 1 base removed from V and 6 bases from J, the gap between germline ends came to 6 bases. From germline, CDR1 is MDHEN and CDR2 SYDVKM. CDR3 residues: CASSLSVNGYTF. Written as DNA, the CDR3 is TGTGCCAGCAGTTTATCAGTAAATGGCTACACCTTC.

This chain connects TRBV7-8 to TRBJ2-1; 7 positions agree with TRBD2. CDR1 and CDR2 (germline): SGHVS, FQNEAQ. V was pared by 0 bases and J by 0 bases, with 5 bases of the junction left unmatched. This CDR3 has 17 amino acids. Here the CDR3 reads CASSLAGGTYSYNEQFF. Here the CDR3 DNA reads TGTGCCAGCAGCTTAGCGGGGGGGACTTACTCCTACAATGAGCAGTTCTTC.

The chain links TRBV18 to TRBJ1-2; a weak D match, TRBD1 (5 bases). Trimming shortened V by 6 bases and J by 6 bases, and 14 bases separated the two germline ends. Germline assignment: CDR1 KGHSH and CDR2 LQKENI. CDR3 size: 13 residues. The CDR3, as DNA: TGTGCCAGCTCCCCCACAGCGGGGCATGGCTACACCTTC. It encodes CASSPTAGHGYTF.

The rearrangement uses TRBV2 and TRBJ2-3; TRBD1 matches at 8 bases. Germline CDR1 reads SNHLY; CDR2 reads FYNNEI. V dropped 1 base and J dropped 4; count of bases not matched to a gene: 4. This CDR3 spans 15 amino acids. CDR3 residues: CASSEDRGFSDTQYF. Here the CDR3 DNA reads TGTGCCAGCAGTGAAGACAGGGGGTTTTCAGATACGCAGTATTTT.

V gene TRBV2 combines with J gene TRBJ2-1, with 7 bases aligning to TRBD1. Germline assignment: CDR1 SNHLY and CDR2 FYNNEI. The CDR3 has 13 amino acids. The ends lost 6 bases at V and 5 bases at J; junction bases unmatched: 4. CDR3 DNA: TGTGCCAGCAGCATTGACAGGGACAATGAGCAGTTCTTC. Its translation: CASSIDRDNEQFF.

The DNA for the CDR3 is TGTGCCAGCAGCTTTTCGTACAATGAGCAGTTCTTC. It translates to CASSFSYNEQFF. The chain links TRBV7-6 to TRBJ2-1, with D uncertain. The germline V gene encodes CDR1 SGHVS and CDR2 FNYEAQ. V was clipped by 3 bases and J by 4 bases, with 4 bases between them. The CDR3 has 12 amino acids.

This chain links TRBV6-1 with TRBJ1-6; D not resolved. Looked up from germline, CDR1 is MNHNS and CDR2 is SASEGT. The CDR3 has 20 residues. Trimming left V 0 bases short and J 0 bases short, with 18 bases between. The CDR3 region is CASSEAQNRPGSSYNSPLHF. As DNA, the CDR3 is TGTGCCAGCAGTGAAGCGCAGAACCGACCGGGGAGCTCCTATAATTCACCCCTCCACTTT.

This chain joins TRBV5-1 and TRBJ1-2; no definite D call. CDR3 size: 13 residues. V gave up 3 bases and J gave up 8 bases, with 14 bases separating them. Germline V gene data show CDR1 as SGHRS and CDR2 as YFSETQ. The CDR3 DNA is TGCGCCAGCAGCTCAACAGAGTCAAGCGGCTACACCTTC. This gives the protein CASSSTESSGYTF.

V and J are TRBV19 and TRBJ2-3, with D perhaps matching TRBD2 (7 bases). The CDR3 is made up of 15 amino acids. Germline CDR1 and CDR2: LNHDA and SQIVND (reference sequence). The ends were cut back, 5 bases at V and 3 bases at J, with 15 bases in the middle. This CDR3 is CASSLWGGLTDTQYF. The CDR3 DNA reads TGTGCCAGTAGTTTGTGGGGGGGCCTGACAGATACGCAGTATTTT. Combining the CDR3 with reference TRBV19 and TRBJ2-3 gives the whole variable domain DGGITQSPKYLFRKEGQNVTLSCEQNLNHDAMYWYRQDPGQGLRLIYYSQIVNDFQKGDIAEGYSVSREKKESFPLTVTSAQKNPTAFYLCASSLWGGLTDTQYFGPGTRLTVL.

The J gene is TRBJ2-5, the V gene TRBV9; D gene unclear. V gave up 4 bases and J gave up 7 bases, with 14 bases separating them. Germline assignment: CDR1 SGDLS and CDR2 YYNGEE. The CDR3 sequence is 13 residues long. CDR3 protein: CASSPTERGTQYF. Written as DNA, the CDR3 is TGTGCCAGCAGCCCGACGGAGCGTGGGACCCAGTACTTC.

The chain employs TRBV6-5 and TRBJ2-7; D is unclear. The CDR3 length is 14 residues. Trimming stripped 6 bases from V and 6 bases from J, with 18 bases between. Per the germline V gene, CDR1 is MNHEY and CDR2 is SVGAGI. CDR3 DNA: TGTGCCAGCAGCCAAGACACCGATCTTCGCGAGCAGTACTTC. Amino acids: CASSQDTDLREQYF.

The chain couples TRBV6-4 to TRBJ1-5; perhaps TRBD1 as D (5 bases). Germline CDR1 is MRHNA and CDR2 is SNTAGT. The CDR3 is 16 residues long. The V end was cut by 4 bases, the J end by 4 bases, with 17 bases between. For the CDR3, the DNA is TGTGCCAGCAGTGGTGGAGGGATTGGGGGAAATCAGCCCCAGCATTTT. Residues: CASSGGGIGGNQPQHF.

The rearrangement links TRBV19 to TRBJ2-6; possibly TRBD1 for D (5 bases). There are 16 residues in the CDR3. The ends were cut back, 6 bases at V and 0 bases at J, with 12 bases in the middle. From germline, CDR1 is LNHDA and CDR2 SQIVND (reference sequence). This CDR3 reads CASRGRVDSGANVLTF. In DNA, the CDR3 is TGTGCCAGTAGGGGCAGGGTCGACTCTGGGGCCAACGTCCTGACTTTC.

The V gene is TRBV7-2, the J gene TRBJ2-5; the match to TRBD2 covers 9 bases. The CDR3 extends over 18 amino acids. Germline assignment: CDR1 SGHTA and CDR2 FQGNSA. Losses at the gene ends were 4 bases for V and 5 bases for J; bases not matched to a gene: 17. As DNA, the CDR3 is TGTGCCAGCAGCTCCGCCCCCTCAGCGGGGGGACTTCTGGAGACCCAGTACTTC. This sequence encodes CASSSAPSAGGLLETQYF.

This clone is a singleton in its sample. V is TRBV6-4 and J is TRBJ2-3, with 10 bases lining up with TRBD2. CDR3 length equals 16 residues. Germline-derived CDR1 and CDR2 are MRHNA and SNTAGT. J gave up 4 bases and V 3 bases, and 7 bases lay outside the gene matches. The CDR3 DNA follows: TGTGCCAGCAGTGAGCAGCGGGGGGGAGGCGCAGATACGCAGTATTTT. Translating gives CASSEQRGGGADTQYF.

V is TRBV19 and J is TRBJ1-5, with a tentative D call TRBD1 (5 bases). The CDR3 spans 15 residues. The V and J ends lost 2 bases and 2 bases respectively, with 10 bases between them. Germline CDR1 reads LNHDA; CDR2 reads SQIVND (reference sequence). This CDR3 is CASSIQAGGNQPQHF. The CDR3 bases are TGTGCCAGTAGTATACAGGCGGGGGGCAATCAGCCCCAGCATTTT.

The CDR3 nucleotides are TGTGCCAGCAGCTTGGGGTCGGTAACCTTCGCGAACACCGGGGAGCTGTTTTTT. It is translated as CASSLGSVTFANTGELFF. J is TRBJ2-2 and V is TRBV5-6; D gene unclear. Trimming removed 0 bases at V and 0 bases at J, with 15 bases between. The length of the CDR3 is 18 residues. Germline CDR1 and CDR2: SGHDT and YYEEEE.

This chain links TRBV27 with TRBJ2-1, with D perhaps TRBD1 (7 bases). Trimming left V 5 bases short and J 1 base short, with 15 bases between. Looked up from germline, CDR1 is MNHEY and CDR2 is SMNVEV (reference sequence). CDR3 length: 16 residues. This CDR3 is CASSGRQGGSYNEQFF. The CDR3 DNA reads as TGTGCCAGCAGTGGCCGACAGGGAGGATCCTACAATGAGCAGTTCTTC.

V and J are TRBV29-1 and TRBJ1-1; D call uncertain. This CDR3 spans 11 amino acids. Germline CDR1 reads SQVTM; CDR2 reads ANQGSEA. Between the trimmed V and J ends, which lost 3 bases and 13 bases, there was a span of 15 bases. CDR3 DNA sequence: TGCAGCGTTGAGACCGGAGGGAGGGTTTTCTTT. Residues: CSVETGGRVFF.

The table lists this clone with a count of one. The chain carries TRBV7-9 and TRBJ2-1; D is uncertain. Looked up from germline, CDR1 is SEHNR and CDR2 is FQNEAQ (reference sequence). V was clipped by 5 bases and J by 2 bases, with 13 bases between them. This CDR3 comprises 15 residues. CDR3 nucleotide sequence: TGTGCCAGCAGCCAGATTCTTGGTACCTACAATGAGCAGTTCTTC. This encodes CASSQILGTYNEQFF.

The gene calls are TRBV5-6 and TRBJ2-7; D possibly corresponds to TRBD2 (5 bases). Germline CDR1 reads SGHDT; CDR2 reads YYEEEE. Trimming took off 0 bases at V and 0 bases at J, with 10 bases between the two ends. The CDR3 runs 15 residues. Written as DNA, the CDR3 is TGTGCCAGCAGCTTGGTAGCGATAAGCTCCTACGAGCAGTACTTC. Translation: CASSLVAISSYEQYF.

The V gene is TRBV12-5, the J gene TRBJ2-5; 9 positions match TRBD1. This CDR3 has 15 residues. The junction had 5 bases not matched to a gene; V was cut back by 1 base and J by 5 bases. Germline-derived CDR1 and CDR2 are LGHNT and FRNRAP. CDR3: CASGLDRGLAETQYF. For the CDR3, the DNA is TGTGCTAGTGGTTTGGACAGGGGGCTTGCGGAGACCCAGTACTTC.

J is TRBJ2-7 and V is TRBV7-9; 8 bases align to TRBD1. This CDR3 comprises 13 residues. Germline assignment: CDR1 SEHNR and CDR2 FQNEAQ (reference sequence). After removal of 3 bases from V and 5 bases from J, the junction contained 3 bases not matched to a gene. The CDR3 region is CASSFTGGHEQYF. The DNA for the CDR3 is TGTGCCAGCAGCTTTACAGGGGGGCACGAGCAGTACTTC.

The rearrangement joins TRBV11-1 to TRBJ2-5; D may be TRBD1 (6 bases). Germline values: CDR1 SGHAT, CDR2 FQDESV (reference sequence). This CDR3 has 18 amino acids. V was trimmed by 1 base and J by 1 base, leaving 19 bases between them. CDR3 in DNA: TGTGCCAGCAGCTTAGTTTCACGGACAGATACCACCCAAGAGACCCAGTACTTC. This gives the protein CASSLVSRTDTTQETQYF.

This clone has only one observation. The CDR3 sequence is CASSPGRTPEETQYF. The CDR3 coding sequence is TGTGCCAGCAGCCCCGGGAGGACTCCTGAAGAGACCCAGTACTTC. This chain joins TRBV5-8 and TRBJ2-5; 7 bases align to TRBD2. The germline CDR1 and CDR2 sequences are SGHTS and YDEGEE. J gave up 3 bases and V 4 bases, and 9 bases lay outside the gene matches. The CDR3 is 15 residues long.

The rearrangement links TRBV2 to TRBJ2-3; 8 nucleotides match TRBD2. This CDR3 is built from 16 residues. J lost 2 bases, V lost 2 bases, and 6 bases had no gene match. Germline V gives CDR1 SNHLY, CDR2 FYNNEI. The CDR3 reads CASSEFGGVNTDTQYF. CDR3 bases: TGTGCCAGCAGTGAATTCGGGGGGGTGAACACAGATACGCAGTATTTT. Using reference TRBV2 and TRBJ2-3 for the parts outside the CDR3, the full variable domain is EPEVTQTPSHQVTQMGQEVILRCVPISNHLYFYWYRQILGQKVEFLVSFYNNEISEKSEIFDDQFSVERPDGSNFTLKIRSTKLEDSAMYFCASSEFGGVNTDTQYFGPGTRLTVL.

This chain's CDR3 is CASSPPDSLYEQYF. CDR3 DNA sequence: TGTGCCAGCAGCCCCCCGGATAGCCTCTACGAGCAGTACTTC. The V gene is TRBV7-2, the J gene TRBJ2-7; D call uncertain. The ends were cut back, 5 bases at V and 3 bases at J, with 14 bases in the middle. CDR1 and CDR2 (germline): SGHTA, FQGNSA. The CDR3 contains 14 residues. Filled out from reference TRBV7-2 and TRBJ2-7, the complete variable domain reads GAGVSQSPSNKVTEKGKDVELRCDPISGHTALYWYRQSLGQGLEFLIYFQGNSAPDKSGLPSDRFSAERTGGSVSTLTIQRTQQEDSAVYLCASSPPDSLYEQYFGPGTRLTVT.